Presented here are 32 T cell receptor beta chains from one specimen sequenced in a study of T cell changes during pregnancy in multiple sclerosis. Assay: immunoSEQ multiplex PCR; the TCRdb copy retains only in-frame clones and omits some. The data show 40,000 to 45,000 clones, about 91% seen once. Source: CD4+ T cells from peripheral blood mononuclear cells, taken in the first trimester of pregnancy. The origin of the receptors is a female donor with multiple sclerosis, enrolled in a pregnancy study.

The chain couples TRBV18 to TRBJ1-2; 7 nucleotides agree with TRBD1. The CDR3 extends over 14 amino acids. V lost 2 bases and J lost 3; bases outside the gene matches: 3. CDR1 and CDR2 from the germline V gene are KGHSH and LQKENI. DNA for the CDR3: TGTGCCAGCTCACCAGACAGGGTGGACTATGGCTACACCTTC. It yields the protein CASSPDRVDYGYTF.

The chain links TRBV9 to TRBJ2-3, with TRBD2 matching over 7 bases. Per the germline V gene, CDR1 is SGDLS and CDR2 is YYNGEE. The CDR3 is made up of 16 amino acids. The V segment lost 4 bases and the J segment 3 bases; nucleotides outside the gene matches: 11. In DNA, the CDR3 is TGTGCCAGCAGCATTCCCCTAGCGGACGGAACAGATACGCAGTATTTT. It encodes CASSIPLADGTDTQYF. Complete variable domain (other parts from reference TRBV9 and TRBJ2-3): DSGVTQTPKHLITATGQRVTLRCSPRSGDLSVYWYQQSLDQGLQFLIQYYNGEERAKGNILERFSAQQFPDLHSELNLSSLELGDSALYFCASSIPLADGTDTQYFGPGTRLTVL.

The V and J genes are TRBV19 and TRBJ1-5; 9 bases are shared with TRBD1. From germline, CDR1 is LNHDA and CDR2 SQIVND (reference sequence). V was pared by 4 bases and J by 8 bases, with 3 bases of the junction left unmatched. The CDR3 runs to 13 residues. The CDR3 here is CASSTGTGKPQHF. CDR3 DNA sequence: TGTGCCAGTAGTACCGGGACAGGGAAGCCCCAGCATTTT.

The chain combines TRBV5-1 with TRBJ2-2; 7 bases fit TRBD1. V lost 4 bases and J lost 6; bases outside the gene matches: 9. The CDR3 sequence is 15 residues long. Germline V CDR1 and CDR2: SGHRS, YFSETQ. CDR3 DNA sequence: TGCGCCAGCAGCCTAGACAGGGTAGACGCCGGGGAGCTGTTTTTT. Residues: CASSLDRVDAGELFF.

Here the CDR3 reads CASRGVRGEETQYF. The CDR3 DNA reads TGCGCCAGCAGGGGCGTCAGGGGGGAGGAGACCCAGTACTTC. V is TRBV5-1 and J is TRBJ2-5, with a possible D match to TRBD1 (7 bases). The CDR3 covers 14 residues. The germline CDR1 and CDR2 sequences are SGHRS and YFSETQ. The germline V and J ends were trimmed by 5 bases and 5 bases, with 16 bases remaining between them.

The chain carries TRBV5-1 and TRBJ2-5; a weak D match, TRBD2 (5 bases). With 3 bases removed from V and 0 bases from J, the gap between germline ends came to 9 bases. Germline-derived CDR1 and CDR2 are SGHRS and YFSETQ. CDR3 length: 14 residues. DNA of the CDR3: TGCGCCAGCAGCTATGGACTGAACCAAGAGACCCAGTACTTC. This encodes CASSYGLNQETQYF.

Written as DNA, the CDR3 is TGTGCCATCAGTGATAGCGCCAGCCCATCGGAGACCCAGTACTTC. It is translated as CAISDSASPSETQYF. The chain couples TRBV10-3 to TRBJ2-5; D might be TRBD2 (5 bases). V was pared by 3 bases and J by 5 bases, with 16 bases between. Germline CDR1 is ENHRY and CDR2 is SYGVKD. The CDR3 covers 15 residues.

The chain joins TRBV28 to TRBJ2-1; D is perhaps TRBD2 (6 bases). Germline V gene lookup returns CDR1 MDHEN and CDR2 SYDVKM. The V end was cut by 6 bases, the J end by 1 base, with 16 bases between. CDR3 length equals 16 residues. The CDR3 DNA follows: TGTGCCAGCAGCCAAAGGGTAGCGGAGTCCTACAATGAGCAGTTCTTC. Its translation: CASSQRVAESYNEQFF.

The rearrangement links TRBV18 to TRBJ2-5, with D possibly TRBD1 on 6 matching bases. Germline V gene sequence: CDR1 KGHSH, CDR2 LQKENI. Deletions cut 2 bases from V and 0 bases from J, with 13 bases between. There are 16 residues in the CDR3. The CDR3 DNA is TGTGCCAGCTCACCAACCGGGACATCGTACCAAGAGACCCAGTACTTC. Protein product: CASSPTGTSYQETQYF.

V is TRBV19 and J is TRBJ2-7, with TRBD1 matching 10 bases. This CDR3 region has 15 residues. The germline CDR1 and CDR2 sequences are LNHDA and SQIVND (reference sequence). With 3 bases clipped from V and 7 bases from J, the junction kept 9 bases outside the gene matches. CDR3 sequence: CASSIGGTGVGEQYF. CDR3 coding DNA: TGTGCCAGTAGTATTGGTGGGACAGGGGTGGGGGAGCAGTACTTC. Full variable domain (outside the CDR3, taken from reference TRBV19 and TRBJ2-7): DGGITQSPKYLFRKEGQNVTLSCEQNLNHDAMYWYRQDPGQGLRLIYYSQIVNDFQKGDIAEGYSVSREKKESFPLTVTSAQKNPTAFYLCASSIGGTGVGEQYFGPGTRLTVT.

V is TRBV6-5 and J is TRBJ1-4; 10 bases fit TRBD1. V dropped 4 bases and J dropped 8; count of bases not matched to a gene: 4. Germline V lookup: CDR1 MNHEY, CDR2 SVGAGI. The CDR3 runs to 14 residues. This chain's CDR3 is CASSSPGQGEKLFF. The CDR3, as DNA: TGTGCCAGCAGTTCACCGGGACAGGGGGAAAAACTGTTTTTT.

V and J are TRBV18 and TRBJ2-7; possible D gene TRBD2, 5 bases. V dropped 0 bases and J dropped 5 bases, with 8 bases sitting between them. The CDR3 runs 13 residues. Per germline, CDR1 KGHSH and CDR2 LQKENI. The CDR3 spells CASSPPGDHEQYF. CDR3 in DNA: TGTGCCAGCTCACCACCGGGAGATCACGAGCAGTACTTC.

The J gene is TRBJ2-5, the V gene TRBV28; 10 bases line up with TRBD1. This CDR3 region has 13 residues. CDR1 and CDR2 from the germline V gene are MDHEN and SYDVKM. V shed 6 bases, J shed 2 bases, and the junction held 0 bases outside the gene matches. The CDR3 spells CASRGQGQETQYF. DNA for the CDR3: TGTGCCAGCAGGGGACAGGGGCAAGAGACCCAGTACTTC.

The rearrangement links TRBV5-4 to TRBJ2-5, with 9 bases matching TRBD1. Losses at the gene ends were 3 bases for V and 5 bases for J; bases not matched to a gene: 5. CDR1 and CDR2 from the germline V gene are SGHNT and YYREEE (reference sequence). The CDR3 contains 14 residues. CDR3 DNA: TGTGCCAGCAGCTATGGGACAGGGAGGGAGACCCAGTACTTC. Its translation is CASSYGTGRETQYF.

CDR3 nucleotides: TGTGCCAGCAGTGAAGAGAGCTCTGGAAACACCATATATTTT. It yields the protein CASSEESSGNTIYF. The chain recombines TRBV25-1 with TRBJ1-3; D not certain. This CDR3 is built from 14 residues. Germline V CDR1 and CDR2: MGHDK, SYGVNS. V was trimmed by 2 bases and J by 0 bases, leaving 5 bases between them.

This clone was detected once. The chain carries TRBV2 and TRBJ2-3; D perhaps matches TRBD2 (6 bases). V shed 8 bases and J shed 6 bases, with 18 bases lying between them. The CDR3 runs 14 residues. Germline CDR1 SNHLY, CDR2 FYNNEI. The CDR3 nucleotides are TGTGCCAGCTCTAGGGACCGCGGGATGGATACGCAGTATTTT. As protein: CASSRDRGMDTQYF.

The CDR3 bases are TGCAGCGTCCGGGTGGTGGCCTTCTATGGCTACACCTTC. Protein: CSVRVVAFYGYTF. This chain connects TRBV29-1 to TRBJ1-2; D remains ambiguous. The CDR3 loop spans 13 amino acids. The V and J ends lost 6 bases and 4 bases respectively, with 15 bases between them. Germline lookup yields CDR1 SQVTM and CDR2 ANQGSEA.

This clone has just one count. This chain connects TRBV10-1 to TRBJ2-1; D might be TRBD1 (5 bases). This CDR3 has 15 residues. CDR1 and CDR2 from the germline V gene are WNHNN and SYGVQD (reference sequence). V was trimmed by 0 bases and J by 1 base, leaving 7 bases between them. The CDR3 nucleotides read TGCGCCAGCAGTGAGTCCCAGGGTTCCTACAATGAGCAGTTCTTC. Residues: CASSESQGSYNEQFF.

V and J are TRBV19 and TRBJ1-5; TRBD1 agrees at 7 bases. The V segment lost 5 bases and the J segment 5 bases; nucleotides outside the gene matches: 9. This CDR3 region has 15 residues. Germline CDR1 reads LNHDA; CDR2 reads SQIVND (reference sequence). DNA for the CDR3: TGTGCCAGTAGTCGGGGCCCAGGGGGGCATCAGCCCCAGCATTTT. Its protein product is CASSRGPGGHQPQHF.

J is TRBJ2-3 and V is TRBV7-2; D remains unclear. Per the germline V gene, CDR1 is SGHTA and CDR2 is FQGNSA. V was shortened by 2 bases and J by 2 bases, with 8 bases between the two germline ends. This CDR3 has 14 amino acids. The CDR3 DNA is TGTGCCAGCAGCTTAAGACTCAACACAGATACGCAGTATTTT. It codes for CASSLRLNTDTQYF. The variable domain in full, with the rest retrieved from reference TRBV7-2 and TRBJ2-3, is GAGVSQSPSNKVTEKGKDVELRCDPISGHTALYWYRQSLGQGLEFLIYFQGNSAPDKSGLPSDRFSAERTGGSVSTLTIQRTQQEDSAVYLCASSLRLNTDTQYFGPGTRLTVL.

The chain employs TRBV11-3 and TRBJ2-3; 10 bases fit TRBD2. J lost 1 base, V lost 0 bases, and 1 base had no gene match. The CDR3 spans 16 residues. Germline values: CDR1 SGHNT, CDR2 YENEEA. CDR3 sequence reads: CASSLEGTSGTDTQYF. CDR3 nucleotides: TGTGCCAGCAGCTTAGAAGGGACTAGCGGCACAGATACGCAGTATTTT.

The CDR3 sequence: CASSVIAGETGELFF. CDR3 sequence (DNA): TGTGCCAGCAGTGTGATAGCGGGAGAAACCGGGGAGCTGTTTTTT. The chain combines TRBV6-4 with TRBJ2-2; 9 bases are shared with TRBD2. After removal of 4 bases from V and 5 bases from J, the junction contained 5 bases not matched to a gene. The CDR3 length is 15 residues. Germline V gene lookup returns CDR1 MRHNA and CDR2 SNTAGT.

This chain connects TRBV7-2 to TRBJ2-3, with a possible D match to TRBD2 (6 bases). The CDR3 is made up of 15 amino acids. Germline V gene data show CDR1 as SGHTA and CDR2 as FQGNSA. V was shortened by 2 bases and J by 2 bases, with 11 bases between the two germline ends. The CDR3 nucleotides read TGTGCCAGCAGCTTAAGTTCGGGAGCCACAGATACGCAGTATTTT. Protein: CASSLSSGATDTQYF.

The V gene is TRBV2, the J gene TRBJ1-5, with no clear D. V was pared by 4 bases and J by 1 base, with 5 bases between. Per the germline V gene, CDR1 is SNHLY and CDR2 is FYNNEI. The CDR3 is 13 amino acids. CDR3 residues: CASSVQSNQPQHF. DNA of the CDR3: TGTGCCAGCAGTGTCCAGAGCAATCAGCCCCAGCATTTT.

CDR3 sequence (DNA): TGCGCCAGCAGCTTGGTACAGGCGGCCGGGGAGCTGTTTTTT. Its translation is CASSLVQAAGELFF. The chain recombines TRBV5-1 with TRBJ2-2; TRBD1 might be the D (5 bases). Deletions cut 0 bases from V and 6 bases from J, with 9 bases between. The CDR3 is 14 amino acids. CDR1 SGHRS and CDR2 YFSETQ come from the germline V gene. Supplemented by reference TRBV5-1 and TRBJ2-2, the full variable domain reads KAGVTQTPRYLIKTRGQQVTLSCSPISGHRSVSWYQQTPGQGLQFLFEYFSETQRNKGNFPGRFSGRQFSNSRSEMNVSTLELGDSALYLCASSLVQAAGELFFGEGSRLTVL.

The chain links TRBV11-2 to TRBJ2-7; 7 nucleotides align to TRBD1. CDR3 length equals 16 residues. Germline CDR1 and CDR2: SGHAT and FQNNGV. The V and J ends lost 3 bases and 3 bases, in that order; junction bases with no gene match: 11. This chain's CDR3 is CASSFSSQTGYYEQYF. CDR3 sequence (DNA): TGTGCCAGCAGCTTTTCGTCCCAGACAGGGTACTACGAGCAGTACTTC. The whole variable domain, remainder taken from reference TRBV11-2 and TRBJ2-7, is EAGVAQSPRYKIIEKRQSVAFWCNPISGHATLYWYQQILGQGPKLLIQFQNNGVVDDSQLPKDRFSAERLKGVDSTLKIQPAKLEDSAVYLCASSFSSQTGYYEQYFGPGTRLTVT.

V and J are TRBV5-4 and TRBJ2-5; D is perhaps TRBD2 (5 bases). Germline V CDR1 and CDR2: SGHNT, YYREEE (reference sequence). Trimming shortened V by 4 bases and J by 5 bases, and 9 bases separated the two germline ends. CDR3 length: 12 amino acids. This chain's CDR3 is CASSLVAETQYF. CDR3 nucleotides: TGTGCCAGCAGCCTTGTAGCGGAGACCCAGTACTTC.

V usage is TRBV2 and J usage is TRBJ2-3; TRBD2 might be the D (5 bases). Germline V gene lookup returns CDR1 SNHLY and CDR2 FYNNEI. V was shortened by 6 bases and J by 6 bases, with 16 bases between the two germline ends. The CDR3 is 14 amino acids. CDR3 bases: TGTGCCAGCAGGGGGAGCGTGTTGGCCGATACGCAGTATTTT. Translated, it gives CASRGSVLADTQYF.

This clone was counted only a few times. The chain is built from TRBV6-1 and TRBJ1-2; 7 bases agree with TRBD1. This CDR3 has 18 residues. V trimming: 2 bases; J trimming: 2 bases; junction bases outside the gene matches: 14. CDR1 and CDR2 (germline): MNHNS, SASEGT. The CDR3 sequence is CASSERGTASGANYGYTF. In DNA, the CDR3 is TGTGCCAGCAGTGAACGGGGGACAGCCTCGGGGGCAAACTATGGCTACACCTTC.

This chain links TRBV11-3 with TRBJ2-1, with D unresolved. Trimming left V 2 bases short and J 4 bases short, with 9 bases between. In germline, CDR1 is SGHNT, CDR2 YENEEA. The CDR3 consists of 14 residues. For the CDR3, the DNA is TGTGCCAGCAGCTTATCGGGTCTTTACAATGAGCAGTTCTTC. Translating it yields CASSLSGLYNEQFF.

This clone was seen a single time. The chain joins TRBV9 to TRBJ2-3; 9 positions match TRBD2. V was pared by 5 bases and J by 2 bases, with 3 bases of the junction left unmatched. Per germline, CDR1 SGDLS and CDR2 YYNGEE. The CDR3 has 14 residues. The chain's CDR3 is CASSLAGLTDTQYF. The CDR3 DNA follows: TGTGCCAGCAGTCTAGCGGGACTCACAGATACGCAGTATTTT.

This rearrangement joins TRBV7-2 to TRBJ2-7; D call uncertain. The CDR3 runs to 15 residues. V lost 0 bases and J lost 0, with 9 bases in between. Germline-derived CDR1 and CDR2 are SGHTA and FQGNSA. The CDR3 loop is CASSLARGSSYEQYF. CDR3 DNA: TGTGCCAGCAGCTTAGCGCGCGGAAGCTCCTACGAGCAGTACTTC.